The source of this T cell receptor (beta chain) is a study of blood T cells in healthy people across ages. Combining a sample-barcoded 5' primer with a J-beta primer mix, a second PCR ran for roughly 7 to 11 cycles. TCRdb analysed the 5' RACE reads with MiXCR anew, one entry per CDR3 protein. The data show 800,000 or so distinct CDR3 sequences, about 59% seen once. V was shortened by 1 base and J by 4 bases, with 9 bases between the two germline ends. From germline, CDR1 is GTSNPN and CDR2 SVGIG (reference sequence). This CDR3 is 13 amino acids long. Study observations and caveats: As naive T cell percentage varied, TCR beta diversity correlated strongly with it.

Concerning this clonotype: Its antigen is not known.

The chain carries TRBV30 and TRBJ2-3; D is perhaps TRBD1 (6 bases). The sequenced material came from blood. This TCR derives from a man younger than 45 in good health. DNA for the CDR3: TGTGCCTGGAGTGAACAGGGTGCAGATACGCAGTATTTT. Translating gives CAWSEQGADTQYF.